Shown below are 24 T cell receptor beta chains from a single sample sequenced in a study of regulatory T cells in long-lasting Graves disease. Regarding time point: persistent/refractory GD, antithyroid drugs over 5 years with positive TRAb. RNA from PBMCs was the source of the TCR library. With iRepertoire HTBI primers and Arm-PCR of CDR3 regions, TCR beta libraries were built. One entry per CDR3 protein, called by TCRdb with MiXCR from the multiplex PCR reads. The sample has 350,000 to 500,000 distinct CDR3 sequences; 21% are singletons. The sample was peripheral blood mononuclear cells (PBMCs), taken when the disease was refractory, from a patient treated with antithyroid drugs. The receptors here all came from a female donor with Graves disease.

The chain joins TRBV3-1 to TRBJ1-1; perhaps TRBD1 as D (5 bases). CDR3 length: 14 residues. V lost 3 bases and J lost 8, with 16 bases in between. CDR1 is LGHDT and CDR2 is YNNKEL in the germline V gene (reference sequence). The CDR3 sequence is CASSHARKGREAFF. CDR3 sequence (DNA): TGTGCCAGCAGCCATGCACGGAAGGGACGGGAAGCTTTCTTT. Filled out from reference TRBV3-1 and TRBJ1-1, the complete variable domain reads DTAVSQTPKYLVTQMGNDKSIKCEQNLGHDTMYWYKQDSKKFLKIMFSYNNKELIINETVPNRFSPKSPDKAHLNLHINSLELGDSAVYFCASSHARKGREAFFGQGTRLTVV.

The chain is built from TRBV20-1 and TRBJ2-2; 8 bases fit TRBD1. J gave up 0 bases and V 0 bases, and 9 bases lay outside the gene matches. The CDR3 consists of 18 residues. Germline CDR1 is DFQATT and CDR2 is SNEGSKA (reference sequence). This CDR3 reads CSARDSRRGRANTGELFF. The CDR3 DNA reads TGCAGTGCTAGAGATTCACGCAGGGGGCGGGCGAACACCGGGGAGCTGTTTTTT.

The rearrangement joins TRBV30 to TRBJ2-5; TRBD1 might be the D (5 bases). Trimming removed 4 bases from V and 7 bases from J, with 16 bases in between. The CDR3 has 13 residues. CDR1 and CDR2 (germline): GTSNPN, SVGIG (reference sequence). CDR3 DNA: TGTGCCTGGAATACAGGAACGTTCGGGACCCAGTACTTC. Translated, it gives CAWNTGTFGTQYF.

The J gene is TRBJ2-1, the V gene TRBV9; 9 nucleotides match TRBD1. Per the germline V gene, CDR1 is SGDLS and CDR2 is YYNGEE. The CDR3 totals 15 residues. V gave up 4 bases and J gave up 7 bases; unmatched junction bases: 9. The CDR3 DNA follows: TGTGCCAGCAGCATCCGGGACAGGGATTCGAATGAGCAGTTCTTC. Translating gives CASSIRDRDSNEQFF.

This clonotype was picked up many times. V and J are TRBV2 and TRBJ1-4; no clear D. The germline V gene has CDR1 SNHLY and CDR2 FYNNEI. The CDR3 loop spans 15 amino acids. Trimming left V 2 bases short and J 1 base short, with 8 bases between. CDR3 in amino acids: CASSERARTNEKLFF. DNA of the CDR3: TGTGCCAGCAGTGAAAGGGCCCGAACTAATGAAAAACTGTTTTTT.

In its sample, this clonotype was seen many times. The rearrangement joins TRBV6-1 to TRBJ1-1; 8 nucleotides line up with TRBD1. Germline V gives CDR1 MNHNS, CDR2 SASEGT. V trimming: 10 bases; J trimming: 1 base; junction bases outside the gene matches: 5. The CDR3 sequence is 13 residues long. The DNA for the CDR3 is TGTGCCATCAGGGGGCACGGGAACACTGAAGCTTTCTTT. Amino acid sequence: CAIRGHGNTEAFF.

This clonotype was recorded a few times. The chain joins TRBV7-6 to TRBJ2-5; the D is unclear. Germline V gene sequence: CDR1 SGHVS, CDR2 FNYEAQ. The CDR3 is 15 residues long. The V and J ends lost 1 base and 2 bases respectively, with 11 bases between them. The CDR3 here is CASSLVPLKQETQYF. DNA of the CDR3: TGTGCCAGCAGCTTAGTCCCGCTAAAACAAGAGACCCAGTACTTC. Looking up the rest from reference TRBV7-6 and TRBJ2-5 gives the full variable domain: GAGVSQSPRYKVTKRGQDVALRCDPISGHVSLYWYRQALGQGPEFLTYFNYEAQQDKSGLPNDRFSAERPEGSISTLTIQRTEQRDSAMYRCASSLVPLKQETQYFGPGTRLLVL.

This clonotype was counted only a few times. The gene calls are TRBV7-9 and TRBJ1-1; 8 bases map to TRBD1. Germline V lookup: CDR1 SEHNR, CDR2 FQNEAQ (reference sequence). The V segment lost 1 base and the J segment 3 bases; nucleotides outside the gene matches: 7. The CDR3 sequence is 16 residues long. The CDR3 sequence: CASSLVARGLHTEAFF. The CDR3 nucleotides are TGTGCCAGCAGCTTAGTTGCCAGGGGGCTGCACACTGAAGCTTTCTTT.

This clonotype occurred many times. The gene calls are TRBV28 and TRBJ1-6, with TRBD1 matching 9 bases. Germline V lookup: CDR1 MDHEN, CDR2 SYDVKM. There are 18 residues in the CDR3. V lost 6 bases to trimming and J lost 3 bases; unmatched junction nucleotides: 12. CDR3: CASRDQRQGEVYNSPLHF. CDR3 in DNA: TGTGCCAGCAGGGACCAGAGACAGGGGGAGGTCTATAATTCACCCCTCCACTTT.

This rearrangement joins TRBV5-1 to TRBJ1-2; 7 bases match TRBD1. V was clipped by 4 bases and J by 4 bases; unmatched bases: 13. Germline values: CDR1 SGHRS, CDR2 YFSETQ. The length of the CDR3 is 16 residues. In nucleotides, the CDR3 is TGCGCCAGCAGCCCGGGGGACAGAACGCTAGGCTATGGCTACACCTTC. Translated: CASSPGDRTLGYGYTF.

About this clonotype itself: Just one base apart from a much larger clone, this may be a read error. This CDR3 reads CASSFLLETPYEQYF. As DNA, the CDR3 is TGTGCCAGCAGTTTCCTCCTGGAGACACCTTACGAGCAGTACTTC. The chain carries TRBV28 and TRBJ2-7; no reliable D call. V lost 3 bases, J lost 4 bases, and 16 bases lay in between. This CDR3 is 15 amino acids long. Looked up from germline, CDR1 is MDHEN and CDR2 is SYDVKM.

This clonotype showed up just a few times. The genes are TRBV11-2 and TRBJ2-7, with D hard to call. Trimming shortened V by 5 bases and J by 3 bases, and 11 bases separated the two germline ends. Germline values: CDR1 SGHAT, CDR2 FQNNGV. The CDR3 loop spans 13 amino acids. CDR3 region: CASSQHPDYEQYF. The CDR3 bases are TGTGCCAGCAGCCAACACCCCGACTACGAGCAGTACTTC.

The chain links TRBV11-2 to TRBJ1-1; maybe TRBD1 (6 bases). CDR1 and CDR2 (germline): SGHAT, FQNNGV. The V and J ends lost 5 bases and 3 bases respectively, with 13 bases between them. This CDR3 is built from 14 residues. The CDR3 bases are TGTGCCAGCAGCAAAACGGACAGCCACACTGAAGCTTTCTTT. As protein: CASSKTDSHTEAFF.

This clonotype was seen ten or more times. The rearrangement joins TRBV28 to TRBJ2-7; 10 bases map to TRBD2. J was trimmed by 6 bases and V by 2 bases; bases with no gene match: 16. There are 18 residues in the CDR3. The germline V gene encodes CDR1 MDHEN and CDR2 SYDVKM. This CDR3 reads CASSLLASGSGGLSEQYF. The CDR3 DNA reads TGTGCCAGCAGTTTACTCGCTAGCGGGAGTGGTGGGCTCAGCGAGCAGTACTTC.

In its sample, this clonotype was seen many times. This rearrangement joins TRBV2 to TRBJ1-2; D gene uncertain. CDR1 and CDR2 (germline): SNHLY, FYNNEI. V lost 6 bases, J lost 6 bases, and 14 bases lay in between. This CDR3 is built from 13 residues. CDR3 nucleotides: TGTGCCAGCAGCCCCATACTTGAAGATGGCTACACCTTC. Its protein is CASSPILEDGYTF.

The chain joins TRBV6-2 or TRBV6-3 to TRBJ2-2, with TRBD2 as a possible D gene (6 bases). Germline values: CDR1 MNHEY, CDR2 SVGEGT. This CDR3 contains 15 residues. V shed 2 bases and J shed 7 bases, with 14 bases lying between them. CDR3 region: CASSYPPWGDGELFF. In nucleotides, the CDR3 is TGTGCCAGCAGTTACCCGCCATGGGGGGACGGGGAGCTGTTTTTT.

The chain uses TRBV27 and TRBJ2-5, with 12 bases matching TRBD2. J was trimmed by 4 bases and V by 5 bases; bases with no gene match: 5. Per germline, CDR1 MNHEY and CDR2 SMNVEV (reference sequence). The CDR3 totals 15 residues. CDR3 amino acids: CASSTSGRMVETQYF. The CDR3 DNA sequence: TGTGCCAGCAGTACTAGCGGGAGGATGGTAGAGACCCAGTACTTC.

The chain joins TRBV28 to TRBJ1-2; the D gene is possibly TRBD1 (6 bases). Trimming removed 3 bases at V and 1 base at J, with 18 bases between. Germline loops: CDR1 MDHEN, CDR2 SYDVKM. The CDR3 runs 17 residues. CDR3 nucleotides: TGTGCCAGCAGTTTTTGGGGCACCGGACAGCTTAACTATGGCTACACCTTC. Translation: CASSFWGTGQLNYGYTF.

This clonotype was found a few times. CDR3 amino acids: CASSASGTGADEQYF. For the CDR3, the DNA is TGTGCCAGCAGCGCTTCCGGGACAGGGGCCGACGAGCAGTACTTC. The chain carries TRBV9 and TRBJ2-7; 10 bases map to TRBD1. V was clipped by 3 bases and J by 5 bases; unmatched bases: 8. CDR3 length: 15 residues. Germline CDR1 SGDLS, CDR2 YYNGEE.

This clonotype was seen repeatedly, ten times or more. V gene TRBV12-3 or TRBV12-4 combines with J gene TRBJ2-7; 9 bases are shared with TRBD1. The CDR3 length is 15 residues. V trimming: 1 base; J trimming: 2 bases; junction bases outside the gene matches: 3. CDR3 DNA sequence: TGTGCCAGCAGTTTAGTGGGGACAGGGACCTACGAGCAGTACTTC. Encoded protein: CASSLVGTGTYEQYF.

This clonotype was seen just once. A much larger clone lies one base from this, so it may be a read error. The rearrangement uses TRBV6-9 and TRBJ2-4; D may match TRBD1 or TRBD2 (5 bases each). From germline, CDR1 is MNHGY and CDR2 SVAAGI. This CDR3 is 14 amino acids long. V dropped 3 bases and J dropped 12 bases, with 18 bases sitting between them. CDR3 region: CASSYSPGRPTQYF. CDR3 sequence (DNA): TGTGCCAGCAGTTACTCTCCAGGGAGACCCACTCAGTACTTC.

This clonotype showed up just a few times. V gene TRBV6-1 combines with J gene TRBJ2-2; possibly TRBD1 for D (5 bases). V dropped 4 bases and J dropped 9 bases, with 9 bases sitting between them. The CDR3 extends over 12 amino acids. Germline V CDR1 and CDR2: MNHNS, SASEGT. The CDR3 reads CASSVQGRELFF. The CDR3 DNA sequence: TGTGCCAGCAGTGTGCAGGGTAGGGAGCTGTTTTTT.

This clonotype was counted many times. This chain uses TRBV2 with TRBJ2-7; 8 bases map to TRBD1. V dropped 4 bases and J dropped 0; count of bases not matched to a gene: 5. From germline, CDR1 is SNHLY and CDR2 FYNNEI. CDR3 size: 15 residues. The CDR3 here is CASSAGTGSSYEQYF. Written as DNA, the CDR3 is TGTGCCAGCAGTGCCGGGACAGGAAGCTCCTACGAGCAGTACTTC.

In this sample, this clonotype turned up a few times. The genes are TRBV3-1 and TRBJ2-3, with TRBD2 matching 9 bases. Germline V CDR1 and CDR2: LGHDT, YNNKEL (reference sequence). The CDR3 consists of 17 residues. The trim removed 4 bases at V and 3 bases at J, leaving 11 bases unmatched. CDR3 in amino acids: CASSPSEREVRTDTQYF. The DNA of the CDR3 is TGTGCCAGCAGCCCCTCCGAGCGGGAGGTTAGGACAGATACGCAGTATTTT.